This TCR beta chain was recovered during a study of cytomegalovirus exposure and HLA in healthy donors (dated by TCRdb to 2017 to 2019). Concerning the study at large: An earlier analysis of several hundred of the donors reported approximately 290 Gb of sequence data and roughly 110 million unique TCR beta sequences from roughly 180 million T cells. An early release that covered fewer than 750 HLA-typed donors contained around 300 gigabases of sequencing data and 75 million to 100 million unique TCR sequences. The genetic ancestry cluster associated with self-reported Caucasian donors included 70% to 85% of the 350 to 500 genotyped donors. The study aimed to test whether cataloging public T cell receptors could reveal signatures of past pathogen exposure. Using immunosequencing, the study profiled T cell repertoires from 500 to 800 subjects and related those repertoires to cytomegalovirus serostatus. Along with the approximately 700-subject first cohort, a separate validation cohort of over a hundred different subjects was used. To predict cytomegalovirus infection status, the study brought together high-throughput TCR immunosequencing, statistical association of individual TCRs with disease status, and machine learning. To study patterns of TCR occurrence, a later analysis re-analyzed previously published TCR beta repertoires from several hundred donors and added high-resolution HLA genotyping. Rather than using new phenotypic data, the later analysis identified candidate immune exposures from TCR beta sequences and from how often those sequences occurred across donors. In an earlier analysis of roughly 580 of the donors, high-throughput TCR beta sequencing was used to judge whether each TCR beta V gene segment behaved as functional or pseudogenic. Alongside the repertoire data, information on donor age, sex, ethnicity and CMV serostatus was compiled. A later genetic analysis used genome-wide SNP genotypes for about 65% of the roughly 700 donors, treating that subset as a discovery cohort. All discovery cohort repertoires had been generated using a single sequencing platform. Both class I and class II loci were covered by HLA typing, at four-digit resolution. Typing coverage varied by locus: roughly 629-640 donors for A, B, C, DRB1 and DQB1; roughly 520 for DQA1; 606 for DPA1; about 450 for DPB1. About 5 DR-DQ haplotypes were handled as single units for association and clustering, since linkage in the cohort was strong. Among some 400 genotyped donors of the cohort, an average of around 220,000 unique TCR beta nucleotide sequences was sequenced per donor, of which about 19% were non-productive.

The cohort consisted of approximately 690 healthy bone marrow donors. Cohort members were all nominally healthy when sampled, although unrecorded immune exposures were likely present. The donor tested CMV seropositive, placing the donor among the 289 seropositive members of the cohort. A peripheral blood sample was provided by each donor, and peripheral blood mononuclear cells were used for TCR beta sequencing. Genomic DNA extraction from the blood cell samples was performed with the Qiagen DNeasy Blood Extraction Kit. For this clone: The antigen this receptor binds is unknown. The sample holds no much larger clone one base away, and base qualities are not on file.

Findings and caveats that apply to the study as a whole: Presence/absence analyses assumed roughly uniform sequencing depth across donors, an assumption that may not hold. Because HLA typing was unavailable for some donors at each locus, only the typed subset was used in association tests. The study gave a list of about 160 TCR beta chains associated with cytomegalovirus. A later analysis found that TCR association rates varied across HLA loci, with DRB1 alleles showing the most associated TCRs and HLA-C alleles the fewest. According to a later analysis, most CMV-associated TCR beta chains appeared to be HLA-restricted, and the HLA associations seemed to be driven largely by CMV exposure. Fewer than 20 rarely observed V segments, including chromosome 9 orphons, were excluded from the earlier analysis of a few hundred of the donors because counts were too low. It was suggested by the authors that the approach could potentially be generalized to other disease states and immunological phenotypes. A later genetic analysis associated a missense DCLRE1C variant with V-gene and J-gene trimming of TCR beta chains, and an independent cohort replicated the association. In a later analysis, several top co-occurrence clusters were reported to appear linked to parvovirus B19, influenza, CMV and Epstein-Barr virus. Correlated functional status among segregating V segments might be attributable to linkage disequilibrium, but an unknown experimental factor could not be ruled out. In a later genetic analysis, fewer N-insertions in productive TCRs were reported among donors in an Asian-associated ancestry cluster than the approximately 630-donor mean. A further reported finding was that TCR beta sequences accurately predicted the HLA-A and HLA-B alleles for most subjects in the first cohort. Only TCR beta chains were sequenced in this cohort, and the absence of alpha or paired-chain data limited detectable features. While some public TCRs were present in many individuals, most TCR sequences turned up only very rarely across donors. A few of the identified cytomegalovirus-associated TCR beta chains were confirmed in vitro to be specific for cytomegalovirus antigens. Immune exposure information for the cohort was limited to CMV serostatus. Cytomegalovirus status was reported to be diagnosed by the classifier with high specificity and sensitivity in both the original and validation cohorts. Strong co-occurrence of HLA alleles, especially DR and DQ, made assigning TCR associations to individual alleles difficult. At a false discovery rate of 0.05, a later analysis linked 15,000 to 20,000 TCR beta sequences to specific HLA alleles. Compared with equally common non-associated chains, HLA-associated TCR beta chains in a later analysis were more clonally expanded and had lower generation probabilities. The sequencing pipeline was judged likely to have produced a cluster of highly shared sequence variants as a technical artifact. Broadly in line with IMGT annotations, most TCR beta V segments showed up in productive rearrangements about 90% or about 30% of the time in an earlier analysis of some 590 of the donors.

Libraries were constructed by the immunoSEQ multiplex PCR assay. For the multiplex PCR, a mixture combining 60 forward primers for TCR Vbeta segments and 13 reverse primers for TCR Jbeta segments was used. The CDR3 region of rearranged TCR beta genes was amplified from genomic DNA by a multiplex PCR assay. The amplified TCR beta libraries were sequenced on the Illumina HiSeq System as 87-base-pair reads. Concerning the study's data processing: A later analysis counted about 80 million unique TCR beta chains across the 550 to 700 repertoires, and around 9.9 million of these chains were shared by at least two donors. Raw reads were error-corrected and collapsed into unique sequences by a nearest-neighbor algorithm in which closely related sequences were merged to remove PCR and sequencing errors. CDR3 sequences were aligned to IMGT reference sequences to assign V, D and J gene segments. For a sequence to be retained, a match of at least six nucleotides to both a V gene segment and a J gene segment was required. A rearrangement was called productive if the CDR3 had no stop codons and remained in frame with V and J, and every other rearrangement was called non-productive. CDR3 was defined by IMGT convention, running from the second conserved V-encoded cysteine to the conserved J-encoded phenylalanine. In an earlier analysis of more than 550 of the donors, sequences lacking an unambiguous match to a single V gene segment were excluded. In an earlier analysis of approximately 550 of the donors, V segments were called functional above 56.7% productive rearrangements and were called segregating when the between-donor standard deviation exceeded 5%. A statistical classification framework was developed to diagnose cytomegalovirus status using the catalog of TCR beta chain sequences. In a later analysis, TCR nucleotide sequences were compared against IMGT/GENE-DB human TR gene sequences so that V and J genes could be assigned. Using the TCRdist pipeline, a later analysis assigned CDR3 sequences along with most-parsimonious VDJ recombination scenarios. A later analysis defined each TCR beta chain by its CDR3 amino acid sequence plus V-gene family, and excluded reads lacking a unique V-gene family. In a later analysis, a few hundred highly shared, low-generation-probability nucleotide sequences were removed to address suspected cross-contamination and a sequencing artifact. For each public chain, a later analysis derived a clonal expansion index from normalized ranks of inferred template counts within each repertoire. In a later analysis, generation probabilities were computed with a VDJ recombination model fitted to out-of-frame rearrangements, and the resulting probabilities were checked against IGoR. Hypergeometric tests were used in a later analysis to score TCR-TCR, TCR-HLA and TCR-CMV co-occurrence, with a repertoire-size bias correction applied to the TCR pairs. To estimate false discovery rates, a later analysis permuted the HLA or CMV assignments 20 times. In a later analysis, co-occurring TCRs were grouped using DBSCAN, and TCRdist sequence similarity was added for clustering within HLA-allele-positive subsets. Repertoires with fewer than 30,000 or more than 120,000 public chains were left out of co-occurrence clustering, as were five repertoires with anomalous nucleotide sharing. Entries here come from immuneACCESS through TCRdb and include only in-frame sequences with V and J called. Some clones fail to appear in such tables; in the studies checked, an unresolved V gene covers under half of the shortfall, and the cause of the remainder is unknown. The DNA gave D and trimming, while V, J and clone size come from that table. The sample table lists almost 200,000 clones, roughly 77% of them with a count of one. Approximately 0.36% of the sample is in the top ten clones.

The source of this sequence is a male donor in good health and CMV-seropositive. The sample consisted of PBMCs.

The sequenced DNA: TGCGCCAGCAGCCCTGACAGCTCCTATGGCTACACCTTC. This yields the protein CASSPDSSYGYTF. The chain is assembled from TRBV4-3 and TRBJ1-2, with TRBD1 tentatively as D gene (5 bases match). V is reduced by 4 bases and J by 4 bases, leaving a spacing of 10 bases between them. Spanning cysteine to phenylalanine, the CDR3 consists of 13 amino acids. The retained sequence is limited to the CDR3, 39 bases, with the frame set at the first base. CDR1 and CDR2 are drawn from the germline V gene: LGHNA, YSLEER.